The rows below give T cell receptor beta chains drawn from one sample of a study of blood T cells in healthy people across ages. TCRdb itself ran the 5' RACE reads through MiXCR, one entry per CDR3 protein. The data show about 1 million distinct CDR3 sequences, with around 45% seen just once and 15% to 20% held by the top ten. Sequenced: blood. These TCRs come from an older woman in good health. Both conserved end residues are part of each CDR3. The order of the fields is D gene, clone size, J gene, V gene, CDR3 protein, CDR3 DNA. D genes are given only for firm matches. Clone size, where shown, is once, few, many, or a class for clones that have expanded.

d_gene: TRBD2; abundance: .; j_gene: TRBJ2-7; v_gene: TRBV9; CDR3aa: CASSPFVSSGYNEQYF; CDR3nt: TGTGCCAGCAGCCCTTTCGTGTCTAGCGGGTACAATGAGCAGTACTTC
d_gene: TRBD1; abundance: .; j_gene: TRBJ1-2; v_gene: TRBV27; CDR3aa: CAGRRTGGSYGYTF; CDR3nt: TGTGCCGGCAGACGGACAGGGGGGAGCTATGGCTACACCTTC
d_gene: TRBD2; abundance: .; j_gene: TRBJ2-3; v_gene: TRBV6-2/TRBV6-3; CDR3aa: CASSYRADGLAGGLGTDTQYF; CDR3nt: TGTGCCAGCAGTTACAGGGCAGATGGACTAGCGGGAGGGTTGGGCACAGATACGCAGTATTTT
d_gene: TRBD1; abundance: .; j_gene: TRBJ2-7; v_gene: TRBV12-3/TRBV12-4; CDR3aa: CAIIIGGFRGEQYF; CDR3nt: TGTGCCATCATAATAGGGGGCTTTCGGGGTGAGCAGTACTTC
d_gene: .; abundance: .; j_gene: TRBJ1-4; v_gene: TRBV20-1; CDR3aa: CSAVGSREKLFF; CDR3nt: TGCAGTGCTGTGGGGTCTCGGGAAAAACTGTTTTTT
d_gene: .; abundance: .; j_gene: TRBJ2-5; v_gene: TRBV20-1; CDR3aa: CSANLVWGTETQYF; CDR3nt: TGCAGTGCCAACCTTGTATGGGGTACGGAGACCCAGTACTTC
d_gene: TRBD2; abundance: .; j_gene: TRBJ2-1; v_gene: TRBV20-1; CDR3aa: CSAHHGGTSLRNEQFF; CDR3nt: TGCAGTGCCCACCATGGGGGGACTAGCCTCCGCAATGAGCAGTTCTTC
d_gene: TRBD2; abundance: .; j_gene: TRBJ2-1; v_gene: TRBV20-1; CDR3aa: CSARGPGTSSYNEQFF; CDR3nt: TGCAGTGCTAGAGGTCCCGGGACTAGCAGTTACAATGAGCAGTTCTTC
d_gene: TRBD2; abundance: .; j_gene: TRBJ2-7; v_gene: TRBV20-1; CDR3aa: CSANDRGLSSTSGRSPYEQYF; CDR3nt: TGCAGTGCTAACGACAGGGGGTTAAGTTCGACTAGCGGGAGGTCGCCCTACGAGCAGTACTTC
d_gene: .; abundance: .; j_gene: TRBJ2-7; v_gene: TRBV25-1; CDR3aa: CASSDPHGQSSYEQYF; CDR3nt: TGTGCCAGCAGTGATCCCCACGGGCAGAGCTCCTACGAGCAGTACTTC
d_gene: .; abundance: once; j_gene: TRBJ2-1; v_gene: TRBV25-1; CDR3aa: CASSEQGWNEQFF; CDR3nt: TGTGCCAGCAGTGAACAGGGTTGGAATGAGCAGTTCTTC
d_gene: TRBD2; abundance: .; j_gene: TRBJ2-3; v_gene: TRBV5-1; CDR3aa: CASSSRAGAGTDTQYF; CDR3nt: TGCGCCAGCAGCTCCCGAGCGGGGGCGGGCACAGATACGCAGTATTTT
d_gene: TRBD2; abundance: .; j_gene: TRBJ2-7; v_gene: TRBV20-1; CDR3aa: CSARGAGGSSYEQYF; CDR3nt: TGCAGTGCTAGAGGGGCGGGAGGGTCCTCCTACGAGCAGTACTTC
d_gene: .; abundance: .; j_gene: TRBJ2-3; v_gene: TRBV20-1; CDR3aa: CSASHVLWPDTQYF; CDR3nt: TGCAGTGCTAGCCACGTGCTGTGGCCAGATACGCAGTATTTT
d_gene: .; abundance: few; j_gene: TRBJ2-7; v_gene: TRBV20-1; CDR3aa: CSARSSGDSYEQYF; CDR3nt: TGCAGTGCTAGATCCTCGGGGGACTCCTACGAGCAGTACTTC
d_gene: TRBD1; abundance: .; j_gene: TRBJ1-4; v_gene: TRBV7-8; CDR3aa: CASSERTGYNEKLFF; CDR3nt: TGTGCCAGCAGCGAACGGACAGGGTATAATGAAAAACTGTTTTTT
d_gene: .; abundance: .; j_gene: TRBJ2-2; v_gene: TRBV5-1; CDR3aa: CASDLAPGNTGELFF; CDR3nt: TGCGCCAGCGACCTAGCGCCCGGAAACACCGGGGAGCTGTTTTTT
d_gene: TRBD1; abundance: many; j_gene: TRBJ2-5; v_gene: TRBV25-1; CDR3aa: CASREQGLGETQYF; CDR3nt: TGTGCCAGCAGGGAACAGGGGTTGGGAGAGACCCAGTACTTC
d_gene: TRBD1; abundance: .; j_gene: TRBJ1-4; v_gene: TRBV5-1; CDR3aa: CASSFPTGVADEKLFF; CDR3nt: TGCGCCAGCAGCTTCCCTACAGGGGTAGCGGATGAAAAACTGTTTTTT
d_gene: .; abundance: .; j_gene: TRBJ2-3; v_gene: TRBV20-1; CDR3aa: CSARDRSSGSTDTQYF; CDR3nt: TGCAGTGCTAGAGATCGCTCGAGCGGAAGCACAGATACGCAGTATTTT
d_gene: .; abundance: .; j_gene: TRBJ2-7; v_gene: TRBV12-3/TRBV12-4; CDR3aa: CASRGASGGEQYF; CDR3nt: TGTGCCAGCAGGGGGGCTAGCGGCGGTGAGCAGTACTTC
d_gene: .; abundance: few; j_gene: TRBJ2-3; v_gene: TRBV7-8; CDR3aa: CASSLAGLNTDTQYF; CDR3nt: TGTGCCAGCAGCTTAGCGGGATTGAACACAGATACGCAGTATTTT
d_gene: .; abundance: .; j_gene: TRBJ2-7; v_gene: TRBV27; CDR3aa: CASGFSGQGPYEQYF; CDR3nt: TGTGCCAGCGGTTTCTCGGGGCAAGGCCCCTACGAGCAGTACTTC
d_gene: TRBD1; abundance: few; j_gene: TRBJ2-5; v_gene: TRBV20-1; CDR3aa: CSAHGTGGETQYF; CDR3nt: TGCAGTGCTCACGGGACAGGTGGAGAGACCCAGTACTTC